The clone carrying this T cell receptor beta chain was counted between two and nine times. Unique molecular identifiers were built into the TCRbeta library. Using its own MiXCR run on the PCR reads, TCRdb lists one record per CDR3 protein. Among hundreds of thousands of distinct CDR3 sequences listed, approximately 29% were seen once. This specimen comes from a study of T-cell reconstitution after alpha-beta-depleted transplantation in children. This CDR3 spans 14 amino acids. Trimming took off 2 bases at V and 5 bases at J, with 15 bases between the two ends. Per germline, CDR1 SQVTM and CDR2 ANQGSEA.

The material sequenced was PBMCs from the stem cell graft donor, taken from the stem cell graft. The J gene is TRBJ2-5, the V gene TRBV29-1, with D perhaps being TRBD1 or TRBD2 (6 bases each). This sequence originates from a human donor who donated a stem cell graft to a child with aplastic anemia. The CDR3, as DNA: TGCAGCGTTGAAAGGGAAGGAGGGGGTGAGACCCAGTACTTC. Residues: CSVEREGGGETQYF.